Below, 7 T cell receptor beta chains from the same sample are listed, as sequenced in a study of cytomegalovirus exposure and HLA in healthy donors. The PCR made use of 60 Vbeta and 13 Jbeta primers. Only in-frame clones appear in the TCRdb table, and some are missing; sequencing was by immunoSEQ multiplex PCR. In all, the sample yields over 40,000 clones. The sample comprised PBMCs. The origin of the receptors is a woman between 40 and 50 years old in good health and CMV-seronegative.

Note on this clone: A read error may account for a junction end that differs from germline. The chain is built from TRBV5-1 and TRBJ2-3; TRBD1 is a possible D gene (6 bases). The germline CDR1 and CDR2 sequences are SGHRS and YFSETQ. This CDR3 is built from 14 residues. The CDR3 loop reads CASSLAGWTDKQYF. Here the CDR3 DNA reads TGCGCCAGCAGCTTGGCCGGTTGGACAGATAAGCAGTATTTT.

This chain uses TRBV18 with TRBJ2-3, with TRBD2 as a possible D gene (7 bases). Germline CDR1 and CDR2: KGHSH and LQKENI. V shed 2 bases and J shed 1 base, with 25 bases lying between them. The CDR3 is made up of 20 amino acids. The CDR3 DNA reads TGTGCCAGCTCACCAATCGTCGGGGGAGGGGGGGCCCGGGGCACAGATACGCAGTATTTT. Translated, it gives CASSPIVGGGGARGTDTQYF.

The chain has TRBV9 and TRBJ2-5; D is possibly TRBD2 (6 bases). The CDR3 covers 15 residues. The germline V gene encodes CDR1 SGDLS and CDR2 YYNGEE. The V end was cut by 0 bases, the J end by 4 bases, with 13 bases between. CDR3 in amino acids: CASSVGLEGGETQYF. The CDR3 DNA is TGTGCCAGCAGCGTAGGACTAGAGGGAGGAGAGACCCAGTACTTC.

The chain is built from TRBV7-3 and TRBJ2-5, with TRBD2 as a possible D gene (8 bases). Per germline, CDR1 SGHTA and CDR2 FQGTGA. CDR3 length: 19 residues. V was cut by 6 bases and J by 1 base, with 27 bases left in between. The CDR3, as DNA: TGTGCCAGCAGGCGAGAGGGGGCTGGACTAGCCGGAATCCAAGAGACCCAGTACTTC. It yields the protein CASRREGAGLAGIQETQYF.

The chain joins TRBV30 to TRBJ2-1, with 8 positions matching TRBD2. V lost 1 base to trimming and J lost 13 bases; unmatched junction nucleotides: 6. Germline V gene lookup returns CDR1 GTSNPN and CDR2 SVGIG (reference sequence). The CDR3 totals 12 residues. CDR3 in amino acids: CAWSGGAGVQFF. CDR3 nucleotides: TGTGCCTGGAGTGGGGGAGCGGGAGTTCAGTTCTTC. The variable domain in full, with the rest retrieved from reference TRBV30 and TRBJ2-1, is SQTIHQWPATLVQPVGSPLSLECTVEGTSNPNLYWYRQAAGRGLQLLFYSVGIGQISSEVPQNLSASRPQDRQFILSSKKLLLSDSGFYLCAWSGGAGVQFFGPGTRLTVL.

The chain combines TRBV4-1 with TRBJ1-2; D might be TRBD1 (5 bases). There are 15 residues in the CDR3. V shed 0 bases and J shed 3 bases, with 11 bases lying between them. Germline lookup yields CDR1 MGHRA and CDR2 YSYEKL. Written as DNA, the CDR3 is TGCGCCAGCAGCCAAGACAGGGTTATGGACTATGGCTACACCTTC. It specifies CASSQDRVMDYGYTF.

The chain employs TRBV18 and TRBJ1-4; unclear D gene. Germline-derived CDR1 and CDR2 are KGHSH and LQKENI. V dropped 1 base and J dropped 7 bases, with 10 bases sitting between them. The CDR3 contains 14 residues. This CDR3 is CASSPQGAGEKLFF. DNA for the CDR3: TGTGCCAGCTCACCACAGGGAGCAGGTGAAAAACTGTTTTTT.